The rows below give T cell receptor beta chains drawn from one sample of a study of blood T cell repertoires in COVID-19. Assay used: immunoSEQ multiplex PCR; TCRdb lists only in-frame clones, some missing. Seen here are a few hundred thousand clones, 80% to 90% observed once, and the top ten hold about 2.1%. Sequences were obtained from peripheral blood. Every receptor here comes from a young man with active or convalescent COVID-19. The CDR3 runs from the conserved cysteine through the conserved F or W. D genes are given only for firm matches. Clone size is stated in some rows and not others, as once, few, many or a class when expanded.

J,size,D,V,CDR3,DNA
TRBJ2-7,few,TRBD1,TRBV7-9,CASSSTGTGGRGAYEQYF,TGTGCCAGCAGCTCCACCGGGACAGGGGGACGGGGGGCCTACGAGCAGTACTTC
TRBJ1-3,-,-,TRBV4-1,CASSQVARANGNTIYF,TGCGCCAGCAGCCAAGTTGCCAGGGCGAATGGAAACACCATATATTTT
TRBJ1-5,-,-,TRBV7-2,CASRQGLSNQPQHF,TGTGCCAGCAGACAGGGCCTTAGCAATCAGCCCCAGCATTTT
TRBJ1-4,once,TRBD1,TRBV7-6,CASSSLQGLDEKLFF,TGTGCCAGCAGCTCTCTACAGGGGCTGGATGAAAAACTGTTTTTT
TRBJ1-2,-,TRBD1,TRBV7-3,CASSLGQALGNYGYTF,TGTGCCAGCAGCTTAGGACAGGCCTTGGGTAACTATGGCTACACCTTC
TRBJ1-4,-,-,TRBV2,CASRERGGLREKLFF,TGTGCCAGCAGGGAGCGTGGGGGCCTAAGGGAAAAACTGTTTTTT
TRBJ1-2,-,TRBD1,TRBV6-2/TRBV6-3,CASSWTGINYGYTF,TGTGCCAGCAGTTGGACAGGGATTAACTATGGCTACACCTTC
TRBJ1-2,once,-,TRBV12-3/TRBV12-4,CASSTQGSNGYTF,TGTGCCAGCAGTACCCAGGGTAGTAATGGCTACACCTTC
TRBJ2-6,-,-,TRBV7-6,CASSLTGSGANVLTF,TGTGCCAGCAGCTTAACCGGGTCTGGGGCCAACGTCCTGACTTTC
TRBJ1-6,-,-,TRBV3-1/TRBV3-2,CASSLSLARAEDSPLHF,TGTGCCAGCAGCCTCTCCCTGGCGAGGGCCGAGGATTCACCCCTCCACTTT
TRBJ2-7,once,-,TRBV10-2,CASIGETYEQYF,TGCGCCAGCATTGGGGAGACCTACGAGCAGTACTTC
TRBJ1-2,-,-,TRBV19,CASSILEGRGGYTF,TGTGCCAGTAGTATATTGGAGGGTAGGGGTGGCTACACCTTC
TRBJ1-5,-,TRBD1,TRBV6-6,CASRQGAGQPQHF,TGTGCCAGCAGGCAGGGGGCGGGTCAGCCCCAGCATTTT
TRBJ2-7,once,-,TRBV30,CAWSPGASTTYEQYF,TGTGCCTGGAGTCCTGGGGCCTCGACGACCTACGAGCAGTACTTC
TRBJ1-6,-,TRBD1,TRBV6-1,CASSEGTGGSPLHF,TGTGCCAGCAGTGAAGGGACAGGGGGATCACCCCTCCACTTT
TRBJ2-1,-,TRBD2,TRBV19,CASSISHRTSGGYNEQFF,TGTGCCAGTAGTATATCCCATCGGACTAGCGGGGGGTACAATGAGCAGTTCTTC
TRBJ2-3,-,TRBD2,TRBV7-2,CASGSSGGTADTQYF,TGTGCCAGCGGATCGTCCGGGGGGACCGCAGATACGCAGTATTTT
TRBJ2-5,-,TRBD2,TRBV5-1,CASSFWLAGGQGRETQYF,TGCGCCAGCAGCTTCTGGCTAGCGGGGGGCCAGGGTCGAGAGACCCAGTACTTC
TRBJ1-1,-,-,TRBV29-1,CSVVTVFTEAFF,TGCAGCGTTGTGACAGTTTTCACTGAAGCTTTCTTT
TRBJ2-4,few,TRBD2,TRBV7-3,CASSLTGSGVAKNIQYF,TGTGCCAGCAGCTTAACCGGCAGCGGGGTAGCCAAAAACATTCAGTACTTC
TRBJ1-6,-,TRBD1,TRBV6-2/TRBV6-3,CASSPTGTGIFNSPLHF,TGTGCCAGCAGCCCGACCGGGACAGGGATATTCAATTCACCCCTCCACTTT
TRBJ2-1,-,TRBD1,TRBV10-1,CASSPGQSDNEQFF,TGCGCCAGCAGCCCGGGACAGTCGGACAATGAGCAGTTCTTC
TRBJ1-2,-,TRBD1,TRBV7-2,CASSRQGIENYGYTF,TGTGCCAGCAGTCGACAGGGGATTGAGAACTATGGCTACACCTTC
TRBJ1-1,-,TRBD1,TRBV5-1,CASSLTGADTEAFF,TGCGCCAGCTCTCTTACAGGGGCGGACACTGAAGCTTTCTTT
TRBJ2-7,-,TRBD1,TRBV7-9,CASSGTGGEYEQYF,TGTGCCAGCAGCGGGACAGGGGGAGAATACGAGCAGTACTTC
TRBJ2-7,-,TRBD2,TRBV27,CASSLDRGDEQYF,TGTGCCAGCAGTTTGGACCGGGGGGACGAGCAGTACTTC
TRBJ2-7,-,-,TRBV2,CASRAQGGVYEQYF,TGTGCCAGCAGAGCACAGGGTGGAGTCTACGAGCAGTACTTC
TRBJ1-5,-,-,TRBV3-1/TRBV3-2,CASSQLGHQPQHF,TGTGCCAGCAGCCAATTGGGGCATCAGCCCCAGCATTTT
TRBJ2-1,-,-,TRBV5-6,CASSFPDSYNEQFF,TGTGCCAGCAGCTTTCCAGACTCCTACAATGAGCAGTTCTTC